A single sample is the source of the 7 T cell receptor beta chains below, sequenced in a study of graft-versus-host responses after intestinal transplantation. TCRdb's copy holds only in-frame clones and misses some; the assay was immunoSEQ multiplex PCR. Of roughly 100,000 clones listed, roughly nine tenths are singletons. Their specific antigens are unknown. The material was unstimulated CD4+ T cells sorted from spleen or lymph node cells, obtained before transplant. Source of these receptors: a human donor who was the organ donor for an intestinal transplant.

This chain joins TRBV9 and TRBJ2-2, with TRBD2 identical over 7 bases. CDR3 length: 15 amino acids. With V trimmed by 4 bases and J by 1 base, 4 bases remained unmatched. In germline, CDR1 is SGDLS, CDR2 YYNGEE. The CDR3 sequence: CASSPRGVNTGELFF. The CDR3 DNA follows: TGTGCCAGCAGCCCTCGGGGGGTGAACACCGGGGAGCTGTTTTTT.

The chain recombines TRBV4-2 with TRBJ2-7; D may be TRBD1 (5 bases). This CDR3 is 16 amino acids long. With 0 bases removed from V and 4 bases from J, the gap between germline ends came to 16 bases. CDR1 LGHNA and CDR2 YNFKEQ come from the germline V gene. CDR3 coding DNA: TGTGCCAGCAGCCAAGAGACAGCAGGGTTCGCGTACGAGCAGTACTTC. Amino acids: CASSQETAGFAYEQYF.

V is TRBV2 and J is TRBJ2-2, with 8 nucleotides matching TRBD2. V was clipped by 2 bases and J by 8 bases; unmatched bases: 13. The germline V gene encodes CDR1 SNHLY and CDR2 FYNNEI. CDR3 length: 17 residues. CDR3 sequence reads: CASSEPQRGPSGGELFF. The CDR3 DNA follows: TGTGCCAGCAGTGAACCCCAGCGGGGGCCATCAGGGGGGGAGCTGTTTTTT.

This chain uses TRBV2 with TRBJ1-6; 11 bases match TRBD1. This CDR3 has 12 residues. V shed 11 bases, J shed 8 bases, and the junction held 2 bases outside the gene matches. CDR1 and CDR2 (germline): SNHLY, FYNNEI. Here the CDR3 DNA reads TGTGCCGGGGACAGGGGGGATTCACCCCTCCACTTT. Protein product: CAGDRGDSPLHF.

The chain combines TRBV7-9 with TRBJ1-3, with 7 positions matching TRBD1. The length of the CDR3 is 15 residues. V dropped 5 bases and J dropped 10; count of bases not matched to a gene: 14. Per germline, CDR1 SEHNR and CDR2 FQNEAQ (reference sequence). Here the CDR3 DNA reads TGTGCCAGCAGCCTAGTGGGGACAGACATGAGGACCATATATTTT. Its protein product is CASSLVGTDMRTIYF.

The rearrangement links TRBV7-2 to TRBJ2-1; 14 nucleotides match TRBD2. J gave up 4 bases and V 5 bases, and 7 bases lay outside the gene matches. The germline gives CDR1 SGHTA, CDR2 FQGNSA. The CDR3 runs to 17 residues. The DNA of the CDR3 is TGTGCCAGCAGCCCGACCGGGACTAGCGGGGGATACAATGAGCAGTTCTTC. It specifies CASSPTGTSGGYNEQFF.

This clone was recorded a few times. V is TRBV7-2 and J is TRBJ1-1; 7 bases line up with TRBD1. V lost 2 bases and J lost 1; bases outside the gene matches: 4. The CDR3 is 15 residues long. Germline-derived CDR1 and CDR2 are SGHTA and FQGNSA. Written as DNA, the CDR3 is TGTGCCAGCAGCTTAAAGACAGGGTGGAACACTGAAGCTTTCTTT. Translating it yields CASSLKTGWNTEAFF.